Detailed here is one T cell receptor beta chain. These data originate in a study of blood T cell repertoires in COVID-19. Study context: The origin of the acute and convalescent COVID-19 samples was the United States, Italy and Spain. T cells, B-cell-depleted T cells, or PBMCs supplied cDNA or gDNA.

In the study's own analysis: Reference gene primer amplification gave estimated nucleated cell counts. Assay: immunoSEQ multiplex PCR; the TCRdb copy retains only in-frame clones and omits some. The V and J calls and the clone size are those of that table, but D and trimming were determined from the DNA. The sample includes around 170,000 clones, roughly 90% of them seen just once. The CDR3 has 14 amino acids. Germline values: CDR1 LNHDA, CDR2 SQIVND (reference sequence). After removal of 5 bases from V and 7 bases from J, the junction contained 9 bases not matched to a gene. Sequences were obtained from peripheral blood. This clonotype was obtained from a man aged 60 to 75 with acute or convalescent COVID-19. This chain uses TRBV19 with TRBJ2-7, with 9 nucleotides matching TRBD1. CDR3 coding DNA: TGTGCCAGTAGTCCGGGACAGGGTCTGCGGGAGCAGTACTTC. Its protein is CASSPGQGLREQYF.